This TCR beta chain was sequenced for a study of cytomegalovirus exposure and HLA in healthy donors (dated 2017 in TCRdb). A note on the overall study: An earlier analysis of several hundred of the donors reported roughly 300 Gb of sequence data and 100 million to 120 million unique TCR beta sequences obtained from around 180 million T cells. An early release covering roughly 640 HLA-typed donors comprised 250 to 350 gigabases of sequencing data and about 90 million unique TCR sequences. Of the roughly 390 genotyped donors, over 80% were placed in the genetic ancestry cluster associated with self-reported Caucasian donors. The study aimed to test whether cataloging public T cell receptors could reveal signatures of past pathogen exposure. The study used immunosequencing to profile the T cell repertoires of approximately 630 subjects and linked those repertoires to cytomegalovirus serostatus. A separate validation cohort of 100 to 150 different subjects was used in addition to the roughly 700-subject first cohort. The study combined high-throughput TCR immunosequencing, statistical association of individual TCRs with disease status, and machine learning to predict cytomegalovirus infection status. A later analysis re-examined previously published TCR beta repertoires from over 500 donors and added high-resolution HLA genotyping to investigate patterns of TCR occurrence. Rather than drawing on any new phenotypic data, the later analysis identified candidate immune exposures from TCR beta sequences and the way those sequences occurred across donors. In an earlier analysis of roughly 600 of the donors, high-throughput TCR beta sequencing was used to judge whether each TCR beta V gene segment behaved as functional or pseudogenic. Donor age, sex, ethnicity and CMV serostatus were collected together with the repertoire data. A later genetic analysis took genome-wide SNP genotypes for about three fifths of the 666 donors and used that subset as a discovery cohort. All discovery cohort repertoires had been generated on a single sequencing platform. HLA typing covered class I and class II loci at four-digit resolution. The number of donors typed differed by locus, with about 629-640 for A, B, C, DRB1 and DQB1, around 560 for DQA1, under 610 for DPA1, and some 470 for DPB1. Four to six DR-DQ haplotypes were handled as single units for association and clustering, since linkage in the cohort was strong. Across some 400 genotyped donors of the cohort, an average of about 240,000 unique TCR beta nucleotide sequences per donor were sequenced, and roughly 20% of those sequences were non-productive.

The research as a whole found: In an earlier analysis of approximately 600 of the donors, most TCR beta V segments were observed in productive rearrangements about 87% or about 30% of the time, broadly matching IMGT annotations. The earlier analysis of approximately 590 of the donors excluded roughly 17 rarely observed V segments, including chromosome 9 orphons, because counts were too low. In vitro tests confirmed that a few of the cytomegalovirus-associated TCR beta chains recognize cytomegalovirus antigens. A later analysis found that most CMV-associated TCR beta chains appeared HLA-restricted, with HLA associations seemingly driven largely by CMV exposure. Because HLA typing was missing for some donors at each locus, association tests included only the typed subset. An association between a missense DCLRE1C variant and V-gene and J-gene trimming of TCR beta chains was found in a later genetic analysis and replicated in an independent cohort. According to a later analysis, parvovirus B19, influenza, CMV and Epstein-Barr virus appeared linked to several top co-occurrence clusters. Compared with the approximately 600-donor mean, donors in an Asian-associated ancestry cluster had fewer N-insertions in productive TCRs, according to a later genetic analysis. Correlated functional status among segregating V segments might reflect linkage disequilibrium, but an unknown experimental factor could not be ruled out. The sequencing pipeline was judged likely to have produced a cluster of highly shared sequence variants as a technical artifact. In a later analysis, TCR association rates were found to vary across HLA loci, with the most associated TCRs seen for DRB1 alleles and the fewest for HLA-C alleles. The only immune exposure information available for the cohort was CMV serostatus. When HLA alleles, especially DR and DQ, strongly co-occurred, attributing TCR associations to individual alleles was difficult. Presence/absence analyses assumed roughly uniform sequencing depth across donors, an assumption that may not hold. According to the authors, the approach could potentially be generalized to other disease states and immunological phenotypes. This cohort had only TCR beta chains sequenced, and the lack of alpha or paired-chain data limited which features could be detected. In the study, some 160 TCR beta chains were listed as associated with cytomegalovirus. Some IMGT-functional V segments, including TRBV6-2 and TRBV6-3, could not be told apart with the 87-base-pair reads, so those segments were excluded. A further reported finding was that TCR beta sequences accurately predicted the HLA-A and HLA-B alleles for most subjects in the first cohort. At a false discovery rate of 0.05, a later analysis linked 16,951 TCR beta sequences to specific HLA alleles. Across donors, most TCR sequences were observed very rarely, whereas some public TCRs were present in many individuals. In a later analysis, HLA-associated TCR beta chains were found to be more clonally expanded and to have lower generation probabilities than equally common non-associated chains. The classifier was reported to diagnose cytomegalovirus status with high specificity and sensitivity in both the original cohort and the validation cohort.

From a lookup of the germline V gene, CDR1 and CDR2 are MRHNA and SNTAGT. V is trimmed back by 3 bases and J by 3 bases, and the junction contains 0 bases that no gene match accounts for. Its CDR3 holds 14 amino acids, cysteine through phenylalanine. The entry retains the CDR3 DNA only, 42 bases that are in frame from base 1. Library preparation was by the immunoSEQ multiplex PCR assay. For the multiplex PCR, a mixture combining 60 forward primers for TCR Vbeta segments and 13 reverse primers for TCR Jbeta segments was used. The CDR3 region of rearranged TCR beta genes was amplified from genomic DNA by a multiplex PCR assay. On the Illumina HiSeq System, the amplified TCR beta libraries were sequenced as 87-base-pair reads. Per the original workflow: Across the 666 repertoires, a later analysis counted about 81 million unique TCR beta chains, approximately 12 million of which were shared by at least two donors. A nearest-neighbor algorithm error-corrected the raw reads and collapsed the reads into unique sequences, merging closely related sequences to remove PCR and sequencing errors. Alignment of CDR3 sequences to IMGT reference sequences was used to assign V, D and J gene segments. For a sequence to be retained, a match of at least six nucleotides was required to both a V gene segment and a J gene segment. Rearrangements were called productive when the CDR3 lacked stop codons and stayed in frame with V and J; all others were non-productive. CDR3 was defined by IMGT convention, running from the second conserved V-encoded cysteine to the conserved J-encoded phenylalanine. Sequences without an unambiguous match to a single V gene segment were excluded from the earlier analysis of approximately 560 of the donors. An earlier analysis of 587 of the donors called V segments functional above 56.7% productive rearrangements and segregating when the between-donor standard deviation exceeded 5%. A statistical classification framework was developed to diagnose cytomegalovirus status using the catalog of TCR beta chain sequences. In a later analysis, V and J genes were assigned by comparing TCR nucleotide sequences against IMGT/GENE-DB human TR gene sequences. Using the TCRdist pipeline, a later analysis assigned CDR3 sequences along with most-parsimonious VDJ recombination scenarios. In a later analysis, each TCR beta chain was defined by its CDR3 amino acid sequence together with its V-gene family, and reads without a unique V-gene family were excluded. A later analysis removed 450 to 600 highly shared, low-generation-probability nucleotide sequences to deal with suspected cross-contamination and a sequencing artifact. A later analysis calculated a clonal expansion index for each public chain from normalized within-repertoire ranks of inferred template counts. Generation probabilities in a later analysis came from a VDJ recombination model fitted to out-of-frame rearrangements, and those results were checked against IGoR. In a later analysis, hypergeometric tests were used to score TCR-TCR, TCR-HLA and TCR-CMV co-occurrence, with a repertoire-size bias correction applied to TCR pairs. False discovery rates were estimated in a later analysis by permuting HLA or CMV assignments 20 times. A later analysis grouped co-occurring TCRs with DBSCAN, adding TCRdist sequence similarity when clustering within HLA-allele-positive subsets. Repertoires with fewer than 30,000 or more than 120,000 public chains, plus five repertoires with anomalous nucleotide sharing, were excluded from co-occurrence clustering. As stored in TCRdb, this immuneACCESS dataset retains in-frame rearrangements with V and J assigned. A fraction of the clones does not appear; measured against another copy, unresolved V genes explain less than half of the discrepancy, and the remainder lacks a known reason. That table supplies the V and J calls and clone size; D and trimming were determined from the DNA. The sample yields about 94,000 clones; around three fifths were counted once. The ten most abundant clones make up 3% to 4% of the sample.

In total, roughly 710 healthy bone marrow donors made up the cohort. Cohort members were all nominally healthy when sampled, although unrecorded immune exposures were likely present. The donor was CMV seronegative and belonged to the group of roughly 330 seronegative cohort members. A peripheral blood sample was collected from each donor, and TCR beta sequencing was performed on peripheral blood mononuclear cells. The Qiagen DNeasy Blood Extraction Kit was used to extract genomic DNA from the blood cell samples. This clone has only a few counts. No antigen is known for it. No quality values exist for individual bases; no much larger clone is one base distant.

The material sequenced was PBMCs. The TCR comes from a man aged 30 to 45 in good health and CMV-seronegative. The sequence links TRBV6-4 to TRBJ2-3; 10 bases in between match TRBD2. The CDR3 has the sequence CASSEAGGTDTQYF. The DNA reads TGTGCCAGCAGTGAAGCGGGGGGGACAGATACGCAGTATTTT.